This T cell receptor (beta chain) was identified in a study of blood T cell repertoires in COVID-19. As for the study in general: Italy, Spain and the United States were the sources of the convalescent and acute COVID-19 samples. PBMCs, B-cell-depleted T cells, or T cells provided the cDNA or gDNA that made up the material.

Followed longitudinally, the Seattle patients had been enrolled during active infection. This clone was detected once. Authors' processing steps: Reference gene primer amplification yielded estimated nucleated cell counts. Clones were sequenced by immunoSEQ multiplex PCR, and TCRdb holds only the in-frame ones, with some missing. The V and J calls and clone size are taken from that table; D and trimming were inferred from the DNA. Altogether 350,000 to 450,000 clones are present, around 91% being singletons, with the ten largest covering approximately 1.5%. Trimming shortened V by 0 bases and J by 0 bases, and 15 bases separated the two germline ends. The CDR3 length is 18 residues. Germline CDR1 is SGDLS and CDR2 is YYNGEE.

V is TRBV9 and J is TRBJ2-2; unclear D gene. The source of this sequence is a woman aged 40 to 49 with COVID-19, enrolled during active disease. Sequenced input: peripheral blood. DNA for the CDR3: TGTGCCAGCAGCGTAGCCCGGTGGGCCCCCCCGAACACCGGGGAGCTGTTTTTT. It yields the protein CASSVARWAPPNTGELFF.